These T cell receptor beta chains were read from a single sample in a study of blood T cells in healthy people across ages. Each CDR3 protein gets one entry after TCRdb re-called the 5' RACE reads with MiXCR. This sample has hundreds of thousands of distinct CDR3 sequences, with 49% found just once. Sample: blood. Every receptor here comes from a woman aged 55-70 years in good health. Each CDR3 is given with its conserved first and last residue. The order of the fields is D gene, V gene, clone size, CDR3 protein. D genes are given only for firm matches. Expanded clones are given a class, and other clones once, few, many or no size at all.

d_gene: NA
v_gene: TRBV20-1
abundance: NA
CDR3aa: CSARTGLADTQYF

d_gene: NA
v_gene: TRBV29-1
abundance: NA
CDR3aa: CSVQGQFNEKLFF

d_gene: NA
v_gene: TRBV7-2
abundance: NA
CDR3aa: CASSLVRVDEQFF

d_gene: NA
v_gene: TRBV2
abundance: NA
CDR3aa: CASRTRREGYTF

d_gene: NA
v_gene: TRBV20-1
abundance: NA
CDR3aa: CSAIEGSEGNYGYTF

d_gene: TRBD1
v_gene: TRBV29-1
abundance: many
CDR3aa: CSARDRGNYNEQFF

d_gene: TRBD2
v_gene: TRBV20-1
abundance: NA
CDR3aa: CSAEGTRPPDTQYF

d_gene: NA
v_gene: TRBV20-1
abundance: NA
CDR3aa: CSVPVGGAAYEQYF

d_gene: NA
v_gene: TRBV28
abundance: NA
CDR3aa: CASTLSPGGYTF

d_gene: NA
v_gene: TRBV7-9
abundance: NA
CDR3aa: CASSPVSSGANVLTF

d_gene: TRBD2
v_gene: TRBV29-1
abundance: NA
CDR3aa: CSVESGGTKLAGVVGSYNEQFF

d_gene: NA
v_gene: TRBV9
abundance: NA
CDR3aa: CASSPRGDTYNEQYF

d_gene: TRBD1
v_gene: TRBV10-3
abundance: NA
CDR3aa: CAVRGTVRDEQYF

d_gene: NA
v_gene: TRBV28
abundance: NA
CDR3aa: CASSFRGALYNEQFF

d_gene: NA
v_gene: TRBV6-5
abundance: few
CDR3aa: CASSYLGSFYGYTF

d_gene: TRBD1
v_gene: TRBV6-6
abundance: NA
CDR3aa: CASSPRQGLSYEQYF

d_gene: TRBD1
v_gene: TRBV5-1
abundance: few
CDR3aa: CASSTGTGGEDTQYF

d_gene: NA
v_gene: TRBV9
abundance: NA
CDR3aa: CASSVITGGLGEQFF

d_gene: TRBD1
v_gene: TRBV10-3
abundance: NA
CDR3aa: CAISEAGTGFNTEAFF

d_gene: TRBD2
v_gene: TRBV7-2
abundance: NA
CDR3aa: CASSSIGLTSALYEQYF

d_gene: NA
v_gene: TRBV6-4
abundance: few
CDR3aa: CASSEWSVAINEQFF

d_gene: NA
v_gene: TRBV28
abundance: few
CDR3aa: CASILPPGPCTDTQYF

d_gene: NA
v_gene: TRBV20-1
abundance: NA
CDR3aa: CSAISREARNEQFF

d_gene: NA
v_gene: TRBV29-1
abundance: NA
CDR3aa: CSVGGTNLGTDTQYF

d_gene: NA
v_gene: TRBV12-3/TRBV12-4
abundance: NA
CDR3aa: CASSLGDFYNSPLHF